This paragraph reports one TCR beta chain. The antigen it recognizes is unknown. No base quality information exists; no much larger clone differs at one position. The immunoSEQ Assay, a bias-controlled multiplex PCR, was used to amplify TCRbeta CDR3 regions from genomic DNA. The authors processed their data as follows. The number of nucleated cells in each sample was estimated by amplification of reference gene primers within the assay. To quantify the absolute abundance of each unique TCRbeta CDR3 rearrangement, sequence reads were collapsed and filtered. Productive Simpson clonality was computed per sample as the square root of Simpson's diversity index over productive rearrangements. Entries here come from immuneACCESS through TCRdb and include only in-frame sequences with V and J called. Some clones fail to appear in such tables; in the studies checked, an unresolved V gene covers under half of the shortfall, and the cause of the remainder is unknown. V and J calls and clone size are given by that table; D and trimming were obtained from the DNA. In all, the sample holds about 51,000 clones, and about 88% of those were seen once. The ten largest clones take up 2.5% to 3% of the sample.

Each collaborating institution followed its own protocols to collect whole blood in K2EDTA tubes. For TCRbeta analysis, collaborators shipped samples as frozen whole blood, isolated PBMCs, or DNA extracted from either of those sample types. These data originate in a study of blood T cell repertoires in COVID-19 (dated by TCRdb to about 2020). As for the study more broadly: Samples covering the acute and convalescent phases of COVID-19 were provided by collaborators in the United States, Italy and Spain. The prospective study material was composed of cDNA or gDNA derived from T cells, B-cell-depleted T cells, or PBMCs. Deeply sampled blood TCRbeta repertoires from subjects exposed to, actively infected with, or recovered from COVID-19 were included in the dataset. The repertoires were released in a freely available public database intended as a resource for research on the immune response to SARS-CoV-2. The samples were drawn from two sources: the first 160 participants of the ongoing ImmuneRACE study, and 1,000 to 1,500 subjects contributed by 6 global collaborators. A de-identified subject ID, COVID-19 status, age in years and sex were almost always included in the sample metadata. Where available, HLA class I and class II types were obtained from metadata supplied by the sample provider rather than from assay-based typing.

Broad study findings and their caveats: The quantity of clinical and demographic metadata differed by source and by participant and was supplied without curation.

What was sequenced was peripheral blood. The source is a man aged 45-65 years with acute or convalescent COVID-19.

The CDR3 region has the sequence CASSQERTQYF. The nucleotides are TGCGCCAGCAGCCAAGAGCGGACCCAGTACTTC. The V and J genes are TRBV4-1 and TRBJ2-5; confidence is insufficient to name the D gene. Via the germline V gene, CDR1 is MGHRA and CDR2 YSYEKL. Its CDR3 holds 11 amino acids, cysteine through phenylalanine. Of all the DNA, just the CDR3 is kept, 33 bases in frame from base 1. At the junction V is shortened by 0 bases and J by 7 bases, with 3 bases in between.